This T cell receptor (beta chain) was sequenced in a study of OX40 agonist ivuxolimab in advanced cancers. For the wider study: Ivuxolimab, which targeted the costimulatory receptor OX40 (CD134), was an agonistic, fully human IgG2 monoclonal antibody. A male proportion of around 80% and a mean age of approximately 58 years, ranging from roughly 23 to 90, were recorded for the dose-escalation cohort. Intravenous ivuxolimab was administered to patients every 2 weeks at six dose levels: 0.01, 0.1, 0.3, 1.5, 3 and 10 mg/kg. Patients were allowed to have had prior anti-PD-1, anti-PD-L1 or anti-CTLA-4 therapy, and 40% of the dose-escalation patients had been treated with checkpoint inhibitors. Among the roughly 52 dose-escalation patients, about 19 had hepatocellular carcinoma, about 15 melanoma, 9 renal cell carcinoma and 9 head and neck cancer. The monotherapy dose-escalation portion (N ≈ 55 patients) of the phase I ivuxolimab trial is reported in the paper. Peripheral TCRbeta sequencing was intended to test whether TCR sequence diversity was altered and clonal T-cell expansion was caused by ivuxolimab. Partial responses occurred in three dose-escalation patients, of whom one had hepatocellular carcinoma and two had cutaneous melanoma.

The table lists this clone with a count of one. The specificity of this receptor is unknown. The input lacks base qualities; no much larger clone sits a single base away. To sequence the TCRbeta CDR3 region, genomic DNA was isolated from the sorted cells. The immunoSEQ Assay was used for sequencing of TCRbeta CDR3 regions. The table comes from immuneACCESS by way of TCRdb, which keeps in-frame sequences with V and J called. Part of the clones is missing from these tables; in studies checked, under half for an unresolved V gene and the rest for unknown reasons. The sample table shows tens of thousands of clones, and approximately 83% are seen once. Together, the top ten hold roughly 5.5% of the sample. Patients with autoimmune disease history or receiving systemic immunosuppression were excluded from the trial. Peripheral blood for TCR sequencing was drawn from every dose cohort at baseline, at cycle 4 day 1 and at cycle 7 day 1. Samples were obtained from an open-label, multicenter, first-in-human phase I dose-escalation trial of ivuxolimab. Adults with locally advanced or metastatic melanoma, renal cell, hepatocellular, or head and neck squamous cell carcinoma were enrolled in the trial. Before TCR sequencing, CD4+ T cells and CD8+ T cells were sorted from peripheral blood as separate populations.

Paper-wide results and their limitations: Clonal expansion of both CD4+ and CD8+ blood T cells was observed from baseline to week 6 at doses 0.1 to 3.0 mg/kg. The antigen specificity of the clonally expanded peripheral T cells was not determined. In partial responders in the 0.1-3.0 mg/kg groups, normalized peripheral clonal expansion was found to be among the lowest, especially among CD8+ T cells. Low levels of normalized T-cell clonal expansion were also seen in some nonresponding patients. After ivuxolimab, expanded clones were on average more numerous among CD8+ T cells than among CD4+ T cells.

V drops 0 bases and J drops 2 bases, leaving 6 bases in between. As encoded in the germline V gene (reference sequence), CDR1 is SGHNT while CDR2 is YYREEE. The CDR3 goes from the cysteine to the phenylalanine over 14 residues. The retained sequence is limited to the CDR3, 42 bases, with the frame set at the first base. This receptor was taken from an adult with an advanced solid tumor such as melanoma, head and neck, liver or kidney cancer. This chain is built from TRBV5-4 and TRBJ2-1, with an unclear D gene assignment. The sequenced sample was CD4+ or CD8+ T cells sorted from blood, obtained in a trial of the OX40 agonist ivuxolimab. The CDR3 protein sequence reads: CASSLDSAYNEQFF. The nucleotide sequence reads as follows: TGTGCCAGCAGCTTGGACAGTGCCTACAATGAGCAGTTCTTC.